This TCR beta chain is drawn from a study of shared clonotypes between healthy human individuals. Study-wide findings and caveats: As a rule, naive subsets had a larger estimated richness than memory subsets. Enrolling few donors narrowed the genetic and exposure-history diversity that was represented.

Positively selected for CCR7, the CD45RO-negative cells used as naive CD8 cells excluded terminally differentiated effector memory CD45RA+ cells. The donors, all of them Caucasian adults, lived in Nashville, Tennessee. In the authors' methods: Filtering differed for immunoSEQ, which gave only junction sequences without quality scores. The method was immunoSEQ multiplex PCR; TCRdb's version includes in-frame clones alone and lacks a portion of them. V, J and clone size were drawn from that table, and D and trimming were deduced from the DNA. The sample carries about 2.1 million clones, roughly 91% recorded once. Comments on this clone: Its cognate antigen is unknown. The same CDR3 can be traced to other DNA sequences in this sample.

Deletions cut 3 bases from V and 0 bases from J, with 6 bases between. Germline V gene data show CDR1 as SQVTM and CDR2 as ANQGSEA. This CDR3 is 13 amino acids long. This TCR was recovered from a man aged 18 to 30 in good health. Some clones in this sample may be carry-over from other donors' samples. J is TRBJ2-1 and V is TRBV29-1; tentative D call: TRBD2 (5 bases). The sample consisted of naive CD8+ T cells from PBMCs. This chain's CDR3 is CSVELASYNEQFF. The CDR3 DNA reads as TGCAGCGTTGAGCTAGCCTCCTACAATGAGCAGTTCTTC.